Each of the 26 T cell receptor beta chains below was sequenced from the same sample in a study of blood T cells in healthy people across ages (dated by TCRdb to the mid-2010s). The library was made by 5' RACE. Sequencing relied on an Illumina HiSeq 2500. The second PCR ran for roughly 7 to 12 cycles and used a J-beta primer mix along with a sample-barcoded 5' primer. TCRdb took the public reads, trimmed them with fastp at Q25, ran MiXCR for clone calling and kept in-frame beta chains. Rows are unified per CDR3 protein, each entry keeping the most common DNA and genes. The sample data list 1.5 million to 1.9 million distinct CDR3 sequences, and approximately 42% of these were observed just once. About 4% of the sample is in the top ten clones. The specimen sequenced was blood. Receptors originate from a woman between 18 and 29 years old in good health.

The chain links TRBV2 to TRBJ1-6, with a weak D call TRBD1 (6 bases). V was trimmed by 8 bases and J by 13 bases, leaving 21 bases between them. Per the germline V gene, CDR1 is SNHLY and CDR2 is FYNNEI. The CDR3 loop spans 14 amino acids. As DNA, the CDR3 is TGTGCCAGCGGCCCGCTTGGAGGGGGAGGGCCCCTCCACTTT. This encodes CASGPLGGGGPLHF.

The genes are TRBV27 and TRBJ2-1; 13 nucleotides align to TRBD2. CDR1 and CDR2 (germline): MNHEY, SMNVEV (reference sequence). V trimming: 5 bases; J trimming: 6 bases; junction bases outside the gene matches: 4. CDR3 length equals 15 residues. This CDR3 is CASSPGTSGINEQFF. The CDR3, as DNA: TGTGCCAGCAGTCCCGGGACTAGCGGGATCAATGAGCAGTTCTTC.

This CDR3 reads CASSSGLAPETQFF. CDR3 DNA: TGTGCCAGCAGTTCCGGACTAGCTCCGGAGACCCAGTTCTTC. The chain carries TRBV7-9 and TRBJ2-1; TRBD2 matches 8 bases. The germline gives CDR1 SEHNR, CDR2 FQNEAQ (reference sequence). V lost 6 bases to trimming and J lost 13 bases; unmatched junction nucleotides: 14. The CDR3 is made up of 14 amino acids.

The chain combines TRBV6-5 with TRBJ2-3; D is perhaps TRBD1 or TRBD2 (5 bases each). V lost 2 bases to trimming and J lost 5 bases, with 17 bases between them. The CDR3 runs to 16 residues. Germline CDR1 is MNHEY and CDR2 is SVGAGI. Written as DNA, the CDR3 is TGTGCCAGCAGTTACCTCGGGGCTAATGTTAGAGATACGCAGTATTTT. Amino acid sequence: CASSYLGANVRDTQYF.

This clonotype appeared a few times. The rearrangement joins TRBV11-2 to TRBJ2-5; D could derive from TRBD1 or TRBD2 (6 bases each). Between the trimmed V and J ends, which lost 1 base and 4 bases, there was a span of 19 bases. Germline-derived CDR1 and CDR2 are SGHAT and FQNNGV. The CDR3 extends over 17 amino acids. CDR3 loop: CASSLAPHKGGLETQYF. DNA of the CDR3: TGTGCCAGCAGCTTAGCCCCCCACAAGGGGGGCCTAGAGACCCAGTACTTC.

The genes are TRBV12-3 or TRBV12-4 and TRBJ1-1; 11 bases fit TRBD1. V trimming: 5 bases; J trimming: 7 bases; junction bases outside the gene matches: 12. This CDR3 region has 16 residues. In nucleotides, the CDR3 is TGTGCCAGCAGTACCCGGGGGGGGACAGGGGGGCGTGAAGCTTTCTTT. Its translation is CASSTRGGTGGREAFF.

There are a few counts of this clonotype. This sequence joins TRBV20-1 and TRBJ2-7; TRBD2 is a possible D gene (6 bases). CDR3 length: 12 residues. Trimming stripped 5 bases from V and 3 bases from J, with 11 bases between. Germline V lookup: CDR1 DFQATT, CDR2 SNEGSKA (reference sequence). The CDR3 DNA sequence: TGCAGTGCTGCTTCGGGAGTCTACGAGCAGTACTTC. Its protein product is CSAASGVYEQYF.

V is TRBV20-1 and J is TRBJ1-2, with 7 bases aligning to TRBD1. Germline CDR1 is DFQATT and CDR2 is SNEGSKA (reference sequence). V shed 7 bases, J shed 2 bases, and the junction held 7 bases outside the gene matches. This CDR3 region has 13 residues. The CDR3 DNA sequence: TGCAGTGTATACGGGACAGAGAACTATGGCTACACCTTC. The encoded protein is CSVYGTENYGYTF.

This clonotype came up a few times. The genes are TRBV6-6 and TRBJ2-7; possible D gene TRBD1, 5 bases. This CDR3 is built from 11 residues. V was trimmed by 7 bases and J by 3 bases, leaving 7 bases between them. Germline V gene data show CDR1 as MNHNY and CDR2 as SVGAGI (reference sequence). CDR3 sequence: CASKGIYEQYF. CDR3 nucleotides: TGTGCCAGCAAGGGGATCTACGAGCAGTACTTC.

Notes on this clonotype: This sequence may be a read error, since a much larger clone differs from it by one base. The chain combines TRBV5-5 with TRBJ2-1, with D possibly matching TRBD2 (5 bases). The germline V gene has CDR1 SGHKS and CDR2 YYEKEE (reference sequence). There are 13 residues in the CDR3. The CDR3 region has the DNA TGTGCCAGCAGCCCTGAAGCGGCCAATGCGCAGTTCTTC. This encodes CASSPEAANAQFF.

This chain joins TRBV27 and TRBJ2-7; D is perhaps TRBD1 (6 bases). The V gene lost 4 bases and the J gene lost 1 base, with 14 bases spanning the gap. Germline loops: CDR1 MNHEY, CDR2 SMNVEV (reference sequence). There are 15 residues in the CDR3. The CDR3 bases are TGTGCCAGCAGTTCTGTACAGGGAGATTCCTACGAGCAGTACTTC. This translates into CASSSVQGDSYEQYF.

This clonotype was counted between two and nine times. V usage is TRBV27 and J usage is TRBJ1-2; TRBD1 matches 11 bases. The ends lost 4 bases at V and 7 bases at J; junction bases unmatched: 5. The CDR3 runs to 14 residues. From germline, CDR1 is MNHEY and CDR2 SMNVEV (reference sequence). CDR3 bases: TGTGCCAGCAGTTACGGACAGGGGGCGCGTGGCTACACCTTC. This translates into CASSYGQGARGYTF.

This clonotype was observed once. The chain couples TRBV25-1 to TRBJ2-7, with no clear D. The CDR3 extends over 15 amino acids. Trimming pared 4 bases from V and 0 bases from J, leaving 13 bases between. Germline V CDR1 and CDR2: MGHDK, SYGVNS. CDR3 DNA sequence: TGTGCCAGCAGTGGTGGGCAAAGAAGCTCCTACGAGCAGTACTTC. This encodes CASSGGQRSSYEQYF.

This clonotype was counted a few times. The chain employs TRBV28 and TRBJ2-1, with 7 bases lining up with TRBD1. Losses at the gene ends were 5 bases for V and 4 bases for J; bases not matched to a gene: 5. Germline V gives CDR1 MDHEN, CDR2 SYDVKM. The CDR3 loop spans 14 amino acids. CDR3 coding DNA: TGTGCCAGCAGTCCCGGGACAGAATACAATGAGCAGTTCTTC. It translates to CASSPGTEYNEQFF. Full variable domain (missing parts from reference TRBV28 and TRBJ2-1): DVKVTQSSRYLVKRTGEKVFLECVQDMDHENMFWYRQDPGLGLRLIYFSYDVKMKEKGDIPEGYSVSREKKERFSLILESASTNQTSMYLCASSPGTEYNEQFFGPGTRLTVL.

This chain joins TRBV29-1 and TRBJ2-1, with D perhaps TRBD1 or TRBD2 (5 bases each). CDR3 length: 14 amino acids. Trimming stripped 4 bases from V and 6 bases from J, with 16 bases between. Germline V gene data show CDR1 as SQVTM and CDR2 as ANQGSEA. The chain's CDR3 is CSVGGNTLGNEQFF. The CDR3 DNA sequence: TGCAGCGTTGGGGGGAACACTCTGGGCAATGAGCAGTTCTTC.

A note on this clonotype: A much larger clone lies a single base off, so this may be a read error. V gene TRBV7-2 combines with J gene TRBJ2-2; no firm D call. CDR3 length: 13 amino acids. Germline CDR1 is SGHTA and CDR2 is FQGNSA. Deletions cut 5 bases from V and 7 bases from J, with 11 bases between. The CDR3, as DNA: TGTACCAGCAGCCCTACATCGGGCGGGGAGCTGTTTTTT. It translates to CTSSPTSGGELFF.

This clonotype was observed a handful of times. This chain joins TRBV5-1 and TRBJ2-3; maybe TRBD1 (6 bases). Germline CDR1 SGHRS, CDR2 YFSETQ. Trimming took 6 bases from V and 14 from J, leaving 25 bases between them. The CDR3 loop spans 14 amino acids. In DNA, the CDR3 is TGCGCCAGCACCAAAGGAGAGTGGGACACGACTCCGTATTTT. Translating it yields CASTKGEWDTTPYF.

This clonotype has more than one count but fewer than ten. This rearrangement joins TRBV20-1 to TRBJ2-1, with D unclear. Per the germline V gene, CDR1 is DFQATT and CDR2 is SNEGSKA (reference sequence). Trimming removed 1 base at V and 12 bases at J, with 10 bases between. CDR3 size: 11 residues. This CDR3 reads CSARVAYLQFF. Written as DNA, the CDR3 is TGCAGTGCTAGAGTGGCCTACCTGCAGTTCTTC.

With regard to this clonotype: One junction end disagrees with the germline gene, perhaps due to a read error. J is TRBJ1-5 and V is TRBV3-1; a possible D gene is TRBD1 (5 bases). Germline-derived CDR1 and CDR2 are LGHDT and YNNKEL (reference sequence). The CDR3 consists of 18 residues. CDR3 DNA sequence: TGTGCCAGCAGCCAAGGGCAGGGTCCTTACTATAGCAATAAGCCCCAGCATTTT. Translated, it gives CASSQGQGPYYSNKPQHF.

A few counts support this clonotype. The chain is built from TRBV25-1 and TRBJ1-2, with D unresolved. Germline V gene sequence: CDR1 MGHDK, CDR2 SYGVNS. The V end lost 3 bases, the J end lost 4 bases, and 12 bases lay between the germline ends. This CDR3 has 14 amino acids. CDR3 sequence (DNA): TGTGCCAGCAGTGAGACGGGCACCATCTATGGCTACACCTTC. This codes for CASSETGTIYGYTF.

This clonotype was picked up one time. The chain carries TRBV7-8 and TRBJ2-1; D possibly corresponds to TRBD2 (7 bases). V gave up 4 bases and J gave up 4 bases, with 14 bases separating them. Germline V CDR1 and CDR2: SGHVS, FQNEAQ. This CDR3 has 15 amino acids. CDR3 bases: TGTGCCAGCAGCTCCGGTAGGGGGGGGTACAATGAGCAGTTCTTC. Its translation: CASSSGRGGYNEQFF. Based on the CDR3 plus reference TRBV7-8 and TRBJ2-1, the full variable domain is GAGVSQSPRYKVAKRGQDVALRCDPISGHVSLFWYQQALGQGPEFLTYFQNEAQLDKSGLPSDRFFAERPEGSVSTLKIQRTQQEDSAVYLCASSSGRGGYNEQFFGPGTRLTVL.

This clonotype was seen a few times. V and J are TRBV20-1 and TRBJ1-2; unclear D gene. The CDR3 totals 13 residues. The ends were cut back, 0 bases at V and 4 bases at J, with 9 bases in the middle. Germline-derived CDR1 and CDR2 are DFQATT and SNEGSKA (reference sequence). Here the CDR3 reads CSARDVSTYGYTF. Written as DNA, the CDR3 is TGCAGTGCTAGAGATGTCAGTACCTATGGCTACACCTTC.

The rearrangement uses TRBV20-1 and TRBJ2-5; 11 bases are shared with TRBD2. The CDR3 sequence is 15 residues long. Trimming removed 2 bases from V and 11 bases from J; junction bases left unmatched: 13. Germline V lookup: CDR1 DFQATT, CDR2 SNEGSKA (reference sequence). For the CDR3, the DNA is TGCAGTGCTAGATCACTAGCGGGGGAACACAATGAGCAGTACTTC. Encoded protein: CSARSLAGEHNEQYF.

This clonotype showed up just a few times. CDR3 nucleotides: TGCGCCAGCAGCCAAGGGCCCTCTAGCGGGGTTTTCGCCTATGAGCAGTTCTTC. The encoded protein is CASSQGPSSGVFAYEQFF. V and J are TRBV4-1 and TRBJ2-1; 9 bases are shared with TRBD2. This CDR3 is 18 amino acids long. V shed 1 base, J shed 8 bases, and the junction held 15 bases outside the gene matches. Per the germline V gene, CDR1 is MGHRA and CDR2 is YSYEKL.

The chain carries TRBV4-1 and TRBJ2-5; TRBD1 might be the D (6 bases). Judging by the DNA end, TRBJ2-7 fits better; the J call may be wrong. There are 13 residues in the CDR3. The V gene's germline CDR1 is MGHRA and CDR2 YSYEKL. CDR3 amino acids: CASSVGGVSEQYF. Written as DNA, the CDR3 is TGCGCCAGCAGCGTAGGGGGAGTGAGCGAGCAGTACTTC.

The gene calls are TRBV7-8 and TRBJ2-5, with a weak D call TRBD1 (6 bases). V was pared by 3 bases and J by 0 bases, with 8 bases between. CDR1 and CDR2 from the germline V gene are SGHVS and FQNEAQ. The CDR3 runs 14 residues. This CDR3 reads CASSLGAYQETQYF. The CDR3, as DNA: TGTGCCAGCAGCTTGGGGGCCTACCAAGAGACCCAGTACTTC.